Each of the 18 T cell receptor beta chains below was sequenced from the same sample in a study of T-cell reconstitution after alpha-beta-depleted transplantation in children. Construction of the TCRbeta library involved unique molecular identifiers. MiXCR, applied by TCRdb to the PCR reads, yields one record per CDR3 protein. Here the sample spans approximately 500,000 distinct CDR3 sequences, approximately 10% being singletons. The material was PBMCs, obtained before TCRalphabeta/CD19-depleted stem cell transplant. The receptors originated from a child aged 2 to 15 with inherited bone marrow failure, due to receive a stem cell transplant.

This clonotype was counted ten times or more. V is TRBV7-2 and J is TRBJ1-2, with a tentative D call TRBD1 (6 bases). V lost 2 bases to trimming and J lost 10 bases, with 17 bases between them. The CDR3 consists of 14 residues. The germline gives CDR1 SGHTA, CDR2 FQGNSA. CDR3 sequence: CASSLSGGAGVYTF. The CDR3 DNA reads TGTGCCAGCAGCTTAAGTGGGGGCGCGGGAGTCTACACCTTC.

This clonotype was found many times. This chain links TRBV5-1 with TRBJ1-2; 10 bases are a match to TRBD1. Germline V gene data show CDR1 as SGHRS and CDR2 as YFSETQ. After removal of 0 bases from V and 6 bases from J, the junction contained 5 bases not matched to a gene. The CDR3 contains 15 residues. CDR3 residues: CASSLARDRGDGYTF. The CDR3 DNA reads as TGCGCCAGCAGCTTGGCCCGGGACAGGGGTGATGGCTACACCTTC. The full variable domain, rest sourced from reference TRBV5-1 and TRBJ1-2, is KAGVTQTPRYLIKTRGQQVTLSCSPISGHRSVSWYQQTPGQGLQFLFEYFSETQRNKGNFPGRFSGRQFSNSRSEMNVSTLELGDSALYLCASSLARDRGDGYTFGSGTRLTVV.

This sequence joins TRBV7-2 and TRBJ2-5, with D hard to call. The V gene lost 1 base and the J gene lost 4 bases, with 16 bases spanning the gap. The CDR3 sequence is 16 residues long. CDR1 and CDR2 from the germline V gene are SGHTA and FQGNSA. The CDR3, as DNA: TGTGCCAGCAGCTTAGTGGCAGACGCCTTGGGAGAGACCCAGTACTTC. Protein product: CASSLVADALGETQYF.

This clonotype turned up a few times. The CDR3 DNA follows: TGCGCCAGCAGCCAAGATGCAGGGACCTCCTACGAGCAGTACTTC. This gives the protein CASSQDAGTSYEQYF. V usage is TRBV4-3 and J usage is TRBJ2-7; D may be TRBD1 or TRBD2 (5 bases each). Trimming removed 0 bases from V and 0 bases from J, with 9 bases in between. The length of the CDR3 is 15 residues. Germline CDR1 reads LGHNA; CDR2 reads YSLEER.

The V gene is TRBV5-1, the J gene TRBJ2-2; D possibly corresponds to TRBD2 (6 bases). CDR1 and CDR2 (germline): SGHRS, YFSETQ. The CDR3 is made up of 17 amino acids. With 0 bases removed from V and 5 bases from J, the gap between germline ends came to 17 bases. The CDR3 loop reads CASSLDGDSHWTGELFF. The CDR3 DNA is TGCGCCAGCAGCTTGGACGGGGACTCCCACTGGACCGGGGAGCTGTTTTTT.

The count of this clonotype is one. This sequence joins TRBV5-6 and TRBJ2-1; 14 nucleotides match TRBD2. The J segment lost 5 bases and the V segment lost 4 bases, leaving 14 bases of the junction unmatched. CDR1 and CDR2 from the germline V gene are SGHDT and YYEEEE. This CDR3 has 19 amino acids. The CDR3 DNA sequence: TGTGCCAGCAGCCGACCTGGGACTAGCGGGAGATACATTCACAATGAGCAGTTCTTC. Protein sequence: CASSRPGTSGRYIHNEQFF. The full variable domain, completed using reference TRBV5-6 and TRBJ2-1, is DAGVTQSPTHLIKTRGQQVTLRCSPKSGHDTVSWYQQALGQGPQFIFQYYEEEERQRGNFPDRFSGHQFPNYSSELNVNALLLGDSALYLCASSRPGTSGRYIHNEQFFGPGTRLTVL.

This sequence joins TRBV29-1 and TRBJ2-1, with D possibly TRBD2 on 6 matching bases. Germline CDR1 SQVTM, CDR2 ANQGSEA. The CDR3 covers 14 residues. Trimming took 4 bases from V and 1 from J, leaving 11 bases between them. CDR3 loop: CSVAGLISYNEQFF. The CDR3 bases are TGCAGCGTTGCGGGACTCATTTCCTACAATGAGCAGTTCTTC.

Of note for this clonotype: This may stem from a read error, because a much larger clone lies one nucleotide away. This chain links TRBV4-3 with TRBJ1-4, with 8 bases matching TRBD1. The CDR3 spans 16 residues. The germline gives CDR1 LGHNA, CDR2 YSLEER. This CDR3 reads CASGQHTTGASEKLFF. The CDR3 nucleotides are TGCGCCAGCGGCCAGCACACGACAGGGGCGAGTGAAAAACTGTTTTTT.

This clonotype occurred many times. This chain connects TRBV6-6 to TRBJ1-1; no firm D call. Germline loops: CDR1 MNHNY, CDR2 SVGAGI (reference sequence). V was shortened by 2 bases and J by 5 bases, with 6 bases between the two germline ends. CDR3 length: 12 amino acids. Here the CDR3 reads CASSYPQTEAFF. The DNA for the CDR3 is TGTGCCAGCAGTTACCCTCAGACTGAAGCTTTCTTT.

This clonotype was observed a handful of times. The chain carries TRBV20-1 and TRBJ1-3; 9 bases map to TRBD1. Per the germline V gene, CDR1 is DFQATT and CDR2 is SNEGSKA (reference sequence). V was clipped by 5 bases and J by 0 bases; unmatched bases: 5. CDR3 size: 15 residues. In DNA, the CDR3 is TGCAGTGCTGGCCCGACAGGGGGCTCTGGAAACACCATATATTTT. Translated, it gives CSAGPTGGSGNTIYF.

This clonotype was seen many times. This sequence joins TRBV4-3 and TRBJ1-2; tentative D call: TRBD1 (5 bases). The germline V gene has CDR1 LGHNA and CDR2 YSLEER. The CDR3 is made up of 16 amino acids. The V gene lost 0 bases and the J gene lost 4 bases, with 15 bases spanning the gap. Here the CDR3 DNA reads TGCGCCAGCAGCCAAGAAGTCCAGGGTACTAGCTATGGCTACACCTTC. It yields the protein CASSQEVQGTSYGYTF.

This clonotype was observed many times. The chain combines TRBV4-2 with TRBJ2-5; 9 bases align to TRBD2. The V gene end was trimmed by 4 bases and the J gene end by 2 bases; junction bases not matched to a gene: 5. The length of the CDR3 is 15 residues. Germline V gene lookup returns CDR1 LGHNA and CDR2 YNFKEQ. CDR3 sequence reads: CASSPGGREQETQYF. The DNA for the CDR3 is TGTGCCAGCAGCCCCGGCGGGAGGGAGCAAGAGACCCAGTACTTC.

This clonotype was seen repeatedly, ten times or more. V usage is TRBV4-2 and J usage is TRBJ2-2; D unclear. V was pared by 3 bases and J by 5 bases, with 13 bases between. There are 15 residues in the CDR3. Per germline, CDR1 LGHNA and CDR2 YNFKEQ. CDR3 sequence reads: CASSHPGSFTGELFF. For the CDR3, the DNA is TGTGCCAGCAGCCATCCCGGATCTTTTACCGGGGAGCTGTTTTTT.

The sample holds many counts of this clonotype. The V call is TRBV5-1, the J call TRBJ1-5, with D perhaps matching TRBD1 (5 bases). The CDR3 extends over 15 amino acids. CDR1 SGHRS and CDR2 YFSETQ come from the germline V gene. Between the trimmed V and J ends, which lost 3 bases and 2 bases, there was a span of 12 bases. CDR3 nucleotides: TGCGCCAGCAGCTCGGGACCTATGGGCAATCAGCCCCAGCATTTT. Translated, it gives CASSSGPMGNQPQHF. The whole variable domain, remainder taken from reference TRBV5-1 and TRBJ1-5, is KAGVTQTPRYLIKTRGQQVTLSCSPISGHRSVSWYQQTPGQGLQFLFEYFSETQRNKGNFPGRFSGRQFSNSRSEMNVSTLELGDSALYLCASSSGPMGNQPQHFGDGTRLSIL.

This clonotype appeared many times. The genes are TRBV10-3 and TRBJ2-7, with a possible D match to TRBD1 (5 bases). The V end was cut by 8 bases, the J end by 4 bases, with 15 bases between. This CDR3 is 13 amino acids long. Germline CDR1 ENHRY, CDR2 SYGVKD. This CDR3 reads CAIAWGSEYEQYF. For the CDR3, the DNA is TGTGCCATCGCTTGGGGCAGTGAGTACGAGCAGTACTTC.

Ten or more counts support this clonotype. The rearrangement joins TRBV20-1 to TRBJ2-5, with TRBD1 matching over 7 bases. This CDR3 spans 14 amino acids. V lost 5 bases, J lost 5 bases, and 11 bases stayed unmatched. CDR1 and CDR2 from the germline V gene are DFQATT and SNEGSKA (reference sequence). The CDR3 region is CSASDRANRETQYF. CDR3 nucleotides: TGCAGTGCTTCCGACAGGGCCAACCGGGAGACCCAGTACTTC.

The rearrangement links TRBV18 to TRBJ2-1, with 7 bases lining up with TRBD2. After removal of 4 bases from V and 3 bases from J, the junction contained 6 bases not matched to a gene. From germline, CDR1 is KGHSH and CDR2 LQKENI. CDR3 length: 15 amino acids. CDR3 bases: TGTGCCAGCTCACAAGAAGCGGGATTCTACAATGAGCAGTTCTTC. It specifies CASSQEAGFYNEQFF.

This clonotype has only a few counts. The V call is TRBV3-1, the J call TRBJ2-2, with D possibly matching TRBD2 (5 bases). This CDR3 has 17 residues. Between the trimmed V and J ends, which lost 0 bases and 1 base, there was a span of 12 bases. The germline gives CDR1 LGHDT, CDR2 YNNKEL (reference sequence). CDR3 DNA: TGTGCCAGCAGCCAAGACCTCAGAGCGGAGAACACCGGGGAGCTGTTTTTT. This encodes CASSQDLRAENTGELFF.